This T cell receptor (beta chain) was identified in a study of cytomegalovirus exposure and HLA in healthy donors. The PCR made use of 60 Vbeta and 13 Jbeta primers. Some clones are missing from TCRdb's copy, which holds only in-frame ones; the method was immunoSEQ multiplex PCR. The sample has approximately 52,000 clones, approximately 71% seen once. Germline V gene data show CDR1 as MRHNA and CDR2 as SNTAGT. The CDR3 runs to 13 residues. Trimming took off 4 bases at V and 1 base at J, with 7 bases between the two ends. This chain uses TRBV6-4 with TRBJ1-1; D gene unclear. The source material was PBMCs. The TCR sequence derives from a man between 35 and 55 years old in good health and CMV-seropositive. The CDR3 DNA follows: TGTGCCAGCAGTGTAAACAAGAACACTGAAGCTTTCTTT. Its translation: CASSVNKNTEAFF.